This TCR beta chain was captured by sequencing in a study of cytomegalovirus exposure and HLA in healthy donors. Regarding this clone: Its antigen is unknown.

The PCR ran on 60 Vbeta and 13 Jbeta primers. The method was immunoSEQ multiplex PCR; TCRdb's version includes in-frame clones alone and lacks a portion of them. The repertoire holds about 230,000 clones, with about 89% as singletons. V lost 6 bases and J 2 bases, leaving 12 bases between the germline ends. Germline V CDR1 and CDR2: SGDLS, YYNGEE. This CDR3 contains 14 residues. Study-wide results and caveats: In a later analysis, a missense DCLRE1C variant was linked to TCR beta V- and J-gene trimming.

V and J are TRBV9 and TRBJ1-3; D gene unclear. The clonotype comes from a woman aged 18-30 years in good health and CMV-seronegative. Material: PBMCs. The CDR3 spells CASKKAGTGNTIYF. The CDR3 region has the DNA TGTGCCAGCAAAAAGGCGGGGACTGGAAACACCATATATTTT. Complete variable domain (other parts from reference TRBV9 and TRBJ1-3): DSGVTQTPKHLITATGQRVTLRCSPRSGDLSVYWYQQSLDQGLQFLIQYYNGEERAKGNILERFSAQQFPDLHSELNLSSLELGDSALYFCASKKAGTGNTIYFGEGSWLTVV.